The rows below give T cell receptor beta chains drawn from one sample of a study of cytomegalovirus exposure and HLA in healthy donors. Clones were read by immunoSEQ multiplex PCR, and TCRdb kept only the in-frame ones, dropping some. The top ten clones hold 5% to 8% of a sample with 180,000 or so clones, about 75% of them seen once. The sequenced sample consisted of PBMCs. These receptors were collected from a man in his forties in good health and CMV-seropositive. Each CDR3 is given with its conserved first and last residue.

j_call | v_call | cdr3_aa
TRBJ2-1 | TRBV7-9 | CASSGQGTSGRNEQFF
TRBJ2-1 | TRBV6-4 | CASSEVFVRASYNEQFF
TRBJ2-7 | TRBV5-4 | CASSPEGLGSYEQYF
TRBJ2-4 | TRBV5-3 | CARSHGVGLAGVAKNSQYF
TRBJ1-2 | TRBV6-5 | CASSSRDRGDRGGYTF
TRBJ1-2 | TRBV14 | CASSQTGNRGRGYGYTF
TRBJ2-4 | TRBV6-6 | CASSYFESNIQYF
TRBJ2-3 | TRBV7-9 | CALAEGSGGDTQYF
TRBJ1-4 | TRBV5-1 | CASSLVGSGNEKLFF
TRBJ2-7 | TRBV5-8 | CASSFTGYEQYF
TRBJ1-2 | TRBV28 | CASSPRTGWGYTF
TRBJ1-4 | TRBV9 | CTSSVGLQYNEKLFF
TRBJ2-5 | TRBV7-7 | CASSSGTGETQYF
TRBJ1-1 | TRBV10-3 | CAISEFRDRVTEAFF
TRBJ2-1 | TRBV6-5 | CASSVRDRAGEQFF
TRBJ2-7 | TRBV11-2 | CASRPGTGMHEQYF
. | TRBV7-9 | CASRPSGQGEQYF
TRBJ1-5 | TRBV10-3 | CAISDMTAPQPQHF
TRBJ2-1 | TRBV30 | CAWSVGMTFNEQFF
TRBJ2-5 | TRBV28 | CASSRGTQETQYF
TRBJ2-3 | TRBV5-5 | CASSLAGGSTDTQYF
TRBJ1-6 | TRBV28 | CASSPYGVRDSPLHF
TRBJ2-3 | TRBV19 | CASSTGTSRGPDTQYF
TRBJ2-5 | TRBV28 | CASSLGREQYF
TRBJ2-6 | TRBV5-1 | CASSLSAGANVLTF
TRBJ1-5 | TRBV5-4 | CASSLQGQDNQPQHF
TRBJ1-1 | TRBV7-3 | CASSLTGSTEAFF
TRBJ1-5 | TRBV16 | CASSQTQNQPQHF
TRBJ2-7 | TRBV7-9 | CASSLGTSSSYEQYF
TRBJ1-3 | TRBV27 | CASSSQGTGNTIYF
TRBJ2-7 | TRBV19 | CASSIGGSGAWGYEQYF
TRBJ2-1 | TRBV6-1 | CASSVYAGGQGKNEQFF
TRBJ2-7 | TRBV6-5 | CASSYGASGNGEQYF
TRBJ2-7 | TRBV9 | CASSVGPTGALGEQYF
TRBJ1-2 | TRBV30 | CAWSVRVIVDGYTF
TRBJ2-3 | TRBV5-1 | CASLDGSLADTQYF
TRBJ1-2 | TRBV10-3 | CAINKSGGSNYGYTF
TRBJ1-1 | TRBV30 | CAWSGDSTEAFF
TRBJ2-5 | TRBV10-1 | CASSLRQGETQYF
TRBJ1-6 | TRBV5-6 | CASTLGGGHSNSPLHF
TRBJ2-7 | TRBV5-4 | CASSQRGAAFYEQYF
TRBJ2-4 | TRBV6-5 | CASSYSGTGQNIQYF
TRBJ1-1 | TRBV19 | CASSIGQGGIRTEAFF
TRBJ2-3 | TRBV28 | CASEETDTQYF
. | TRBV2 | CASTPGRSYEQYF
TRBJ2-7 | TRBV19 | CASSTYRGRGEQYF
TRBJ1-2 | TRBV19 | CASNRPGQGERSGYTF
TRBJ2-3 | TRBV5-4 | CASSPITDTQYF
TRBJ2-5 | TRBV7-9 | CASRGRSGQETQYF
TRBJ2-7 | TRBV2 | CASTPGLTQEQYF
TRBJ2-7 | TRBV2 | CASRSTRTDYEQYF
TRBJ1-1 | TRBV19 | CASSPLDREVTEAFF
TRBJ2-7 | TRBV11-2 | CASSSGPGTRVYEQYF
TRBJ2-5 | TRBV7-8 | CASSVREGRETQYF
TRBJ1-2 | TRBV9 | CASSVGGIGEDGYTF
TRBJ2-7 | TRBV5-1 | CASSLAGQGMNEQYF
TRBJ1-4 | TRBV28 | CASTLAGGLEEKLFF